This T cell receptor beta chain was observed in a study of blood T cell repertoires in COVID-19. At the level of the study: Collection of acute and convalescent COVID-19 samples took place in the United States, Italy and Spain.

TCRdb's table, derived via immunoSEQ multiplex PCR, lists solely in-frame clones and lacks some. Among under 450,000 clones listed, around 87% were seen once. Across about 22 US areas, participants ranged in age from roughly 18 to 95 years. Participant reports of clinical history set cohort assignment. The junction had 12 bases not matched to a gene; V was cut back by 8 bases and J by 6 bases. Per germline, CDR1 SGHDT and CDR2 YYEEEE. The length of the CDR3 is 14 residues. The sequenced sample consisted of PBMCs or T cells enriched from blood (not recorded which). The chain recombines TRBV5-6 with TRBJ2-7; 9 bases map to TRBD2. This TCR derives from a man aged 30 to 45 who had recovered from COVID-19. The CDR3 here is CASGTGTSTREQYF. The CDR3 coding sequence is TGTGCCAGTGGTACCGGGACTAGCACCCGCGAGCAGTACTTC.